The next 4 T cell receptor beta chains were all read from a single sample in a study of T cell repertoires in cytomegalovirus infection. Antigens of these TCRs are unknown. Each CDR3 protein gets one entry after TCRdb re-called the reads with MiXCR. This sample has some 940,000 distinct CDR3 sequences; about a third occur once, and the top ten carry about 14%. The specimen comprised cultured CD8+ T cells from PBMCs, sampled from culture after CMV antigen stimulation. Every receptor here comes from a human donor in good health (CMV status not recorded). Some clones in this sample may be carry-over from other donors' samples.

This clonotype was detected many times. Written as DNA, the CDR3 is TGTGCCAGCAGCTTTAGCGGGGGGGCAAAAGAGACCCAGTACTTC. Translation: CASSFSGGAKETQYF. V usage is TRBV7-8 and J usage is TRBJ2-5; 11 nucleotides line up with TRBD2. Trimming at V came to 3 bases and at J to 3 bases, leaving 3 bases not matched to a gene. The CDR3 length is 15 residues. CDR1 SGHVS and CDR2 FQNEAQ come from the germline V gene.

This clonotype was found a few times. The chain has TRBV19 and TRBJ2-1, with TRBD2 identical over 12 bases. J was trimmed by 4 bases and V by 3 bases; bases with no gene match: 1. Germline assignment: CDR1 LNHDA and CDR2 SQIVND (reference sequence). This CDR3 comprises 15 residues. The CDR3 loop reads CASSMGTSGYNEQFF. Written as DNA, the CDR3 is TGTGCCAGTAGTATGGGGACTAGCGGGTACAATGAGCAGTTCTTC.

This rearrangement joins TRBV2 to TRBJ1-5; D gene uncertain. The CDR3 is made up of 14 amino acids. Per germline, CDR1 SNHLY and CDR2 FYNNEI. Trimming took off 4 bases at V and 9 bases at J, with 16 bases between the two ends. The CDR3 region is CASSVSAEAVPQHF. The CDR3 nucleotides read TGTGCCAGCAGTGTATCGGCAGAGGCTGTGCCCCAGCATTTT.

The chain recombines TRBV6-5 with TRBJ2-5; D might be TRBD2 (6 bases). Germline V CDR1 and CDR2: MNHEY, SVGAGI. The CDR3 contains 15 residues. V was shortened by 1 base and J by 3 bases, with 12 bases between the two germline ends. The CDR3 DNA is TGTGCCAGCAGTTACTGGCGGGGAGTAGAAGAGACCCAGTACTTC. Translating it yields CASSYWRGVEETQYF.